This entry features one T cell receptor (beta chain) sequence. Antigen: not known. V lost 0 bases and J 6 bases, leaving 6 bases between the germline ends. The CDR3 covers 12 residues. CDR1 is MGHRA, CDR2 YSYEKL, per germline. The data stem from a study of cytomegalovirus exposure and HLA in healthy donors. Study results and caveats: Some TCR beta chains (approximately 180 of them) were listed as cytomegalovirus-associated. Analysis performed later found 16,951 TCR beta sequences associated with HLA alleles at 0.05 false discovery rate. Being productive about 87% or about 30% of the time was typical of most TCR beta V segments in an earlier analysis.

The PCR made use of 60 Vbeta and 13 Jbeta primers. Assay: immunoSEQ multiplex PCR; the TCRdb copy retains only in-frame clones and omits some. The sample lists roughly 120,000 clones, over 15% occurring once. The J gene is TRBJ2-7, the V gene TRBV4-1; D perhaps matches TRBD2 (5 bases). The specimen was PBMCs. The TCR comes from a woman under 30 in good health and CMV-seronegative. This CDR3 reads CASSQDRGEQYF. As DNA, the CDR3 is TGCGCCAGCAGCCAAGATCGGGGCGAGCAGTACTTC.